This passage covers 18 T cell receptor beta chains from one sample sequenced in a study of vaccination and CD4 T cells after COVID-19. The Oncomine TCR Beta short-read assay was what sequenced the DNA obtained from cultured CD4+ T cells. One entry per CDR3 protein, called by TCRdb with MiXCR from the PCR reads. Among over 15,000 distinct CDR3 sequences listed, around a third were seen once. These receptors' antigens are unknown. Sample treatment: roughly ten-day PBMC culture with coronavirus spike peptide pools or control peptides (ViraFEST assay). The material was CD4+ T cells from blood, cultured in vitro, obtained before SARS-CoV-2 vaccination. These receptors all stem from a human donor who received a COVID-19 vaccine.

The chain employs TRBV28 and TRBJ2-3; TRBD2 might be the D (6 bases). Deletions cut 6 bases from V and 4 bases from J, with 14 bases between. This CDR3 has 14 residues. The germline gives CDR1 MDHEN, CDR2 SYDVKM. This CDR3 reads CASSPPRLADTQYF. CDR3 in DNA: TGTGCCAGCAGCCCTCCCCGACTAGCAGATACGCAGTATTTT.

The rearrangement links TRBV2 to TRBJ1-6; perhaps TRBD1 as D (5 bases). Trimming left V 6 bases short and J 7 bases short, with 13 bases between. The CDR3 is made up of 14 amino acids. CDR1 and CDR2 from the germline V gene are SNHLY and FYNNEI. In nucleotides, the CDR3 is TGTGCCAGCAGGGGGGGACCGAGGAATTCACCCCTCCACTTT. Translated, it gives CASRGGPRNSPLHF.

The V call is TRBV20-1, the J call TRBJ1-3; D gene ambiguous. Germline lookup yields CDR1 DFQATT and CDR2 SNEGSKA (reference sequence). V lost 3 bases and J lost 4, with 10 bases in between. CDR3 length equals 13 residues. CDR3 in amino acids: CSASKGEGNTIYF. DNA of the CDR3: TGCAGTGCTAGTAAGGGAGAGGGAAACACCATATATTTT.

This clonotype was counted between two and nine times. This chain uses TRBV7-2 with TRBJ2-5; no clear D gene. CDR3 length equals 13 residues. Germline loops: CDR1 SGHTA, CDR2 FQGNSA. V was trimmed by 3 bases and J by 3 bases, leaving 8 bases between them. The DNA of the CDR3 is TGTGCCAGCAGCTTCGGACCAGAAGAGACCCAGTACTTC. Protein sequence: CASSFGPEETQYF.

The chain employs TRBV7-8 and TRBJ1-2, with 8 bases fitting TRBD1. The trim removed 5 bases at V and 8 bases at J, leaving 7 bases unmatched. The CDR3 has 13 amino acids. CDR1 and CDR2 (germline): SGHVS, FQNEAQ. The CDR3 here is CASSERTGNGYTF. CDR3 coding DNA: TGTGCCAGCAGCGAAAGGACAGGGAACGGCTACACCTTC.

V gene TRBV30 combines with J gene TRBJ2-1; 15 nucleotides agree with TRBD2. This CDR3 contains 16 residues. V shed 1 base and J 3 bases; nucleotides not matched to a gene: 1. Germline CDR1 is GTSNPN and CDR2 is SVGIG (reference sequence). CDR3 sequence (DNA): TGTGCCTGGAGTGCGGGACTAGCGGGGGGCTACAATGAGCAGTTCTTC. It yields the protein CAWSAGLAGGYNEQFF.

The V gene is TRBV5-6, the J gene TRBJ2-3; D is ambiguous. This CDR3 is built from 16 residues. V was clipped by 4 bases and J by 6 bases, with 21 bases between them. CDR1 SGHDT and CDR2 YYEEEE come from the germline V gene. CDR3 sequence (DNA): TGTGCCAGCAGCCCAAACATTGACGGATTGGGGGATACGCAGTATTTT. This sequence encodes CASSPNIDGLGDTQYF.

The chain employs TRBV2 and TRBJ1-1; D is ambiguous. V was trimmed by 3 bases and J by 1 base, leaving 0 bases between them. The CDR3 covers 11 residues. Germline assignment: CDR1 SNHLY and CDR2 FYNNEI. The CDR3 DNA reads as TGTGCCAGCAGTGAGAACACTGAAGCTTTCTTT. This encodes CASSENTEAFF.

The chain carries TRBV7-9 and TRBJ2-4, with D perhaps TRBD2 (5 bases). Germline V gene data show CDR1 as SEHNR and CDR2 as FQNEAQ (reference sequence). Trimming removed 0 bases from V and 0 bases from J, with 15 bases in between. The CDR3 runs 18 residues. The CDR3 reads CASSLAQSGPLAKNIQYF. CDR3 coding DNA: TGTGCCAGCAGCTTAGCTCAGAGCGGACCCCTAGCCAAAAACATTCAGTACTTC.

A note on this clonotype: An end of the junction does not agree with germline; a read error may underlie this. J is TRBJ1-1 and V is TRBV5-1, with D tentatively TRBD1 (5 bases). CDR3 length equals 15 residues. Germline lookup yields CDR1 SGHRS and CDR2 YFSETQ. The CDR3, as DNA: TGCGCCAGCAGGTTGGGGGTAGGACGCCGCACTGAAGCTTTCTTT. Encoded protein: CASRLGVGRRTEAFF.

The chain carries TRBV7-2 and TRBJ2-5; 9 bases map to TRBD1. The length of the CDR3 is 18 residues. V lost 3 bases and J lost 5; bases outside the gene matches: 16. The germline gives CDR1 SGHTA, CDR2 FQGNSA. The DNA for the CDR3 is TGTGCCAGCAGCTTTGGATTCCCCGGGACAGGGCATATGGAGACCCAGTACTTC. Its protein is CASSFGFPGTGHMETQYF.

The J gene is TRBJ2-1, the V gene TRBV19; a possible D gene is TRBD1 (6 bases). V was clipped by 5 bases and J by 2 bases, with 10 bases between them. This CDR3 comprises 14 residues. Germline CDR1 reads LNHDA; CDR2 reads SQIVND (reference sequence). The CDR3 DNA reads TGTGCCAGTAGTGAACAGGGAACCTACAATGAGCAGTTCTTC. Amino acids: CASSEQGTYNEQFF.

This chain links TRBV20-1 with TRBJ2-3; D is possibly TRBD2 (7 bases). Germline V CDR1 and CDR2: DFQATT, SNEGSKA (reference sequence). The CDR3 consists of 15 residues. V was trimmed by 0 bases and J by 4 bases, leaving 14 bases between them. This chain's CDR3 is CSAREGGAISDTQYF. Here the CDR3 DNA reads TGCAGTGCTAGAGAGGGGGGGGCGATTTCAGATACGCAGTATTTT.

V usage is TRBV6-5 and J usage is TRBJ1-2; 7 bases fit TRBD1. Trimming cost V 4 bases and J 7 bases; bases outside gene matches: 6. The CDR3 consists of 13 residues. Germline values: CDR1 MNHEY, CDR2 SVGAGI. The CDR3: CASSFEGAGGYTF. Here the CDR3 DNA reads TGTGCCAGCAGTTTTGAGGGGGCGGGTGGCTACACCTTC.

J is TRBJ2-5 and V is TRBV5-4; the D gene is possibly TRBD1 (5 bases). The CDR3 extends over 17 amino acids. Trimming took 0 bases from V and 4 from J, leaving 19 bases between them. The germline V gene encodes CDR1 SGHNT and CDR2 YYREEE (reference sequence). The CDR3 spells CASSLGMGGADTETQYF. The CDR3 nucleotides are TGTGCCAGCAGCTTGGGGATGGGTGGGGCTGATACAGAGACCCAGTACTTC.

This sequence joins TRBV6-1 and TRBJ2-2; 7 bases map to TRBD1. The germline V gene has CDR1 MNHNS and CDR2 SASEGT. The CDR3 extends over 14 amino acids. V was clipped by 6 bases and J by 7 bases; unmatched bases: 8. CDR3 DNA: TGTGCCAGCAGCCGACAGGGTAACGGCGGGGAGCTGTTTTTT. Protein sequence: CASSRQGNGGELFF.

The chain links TRBV20-1 to TRBJ1-5; D remains ambiguous. Germline CDR1 is DFQATT and CDR2 is SNEGSKA (reference sequence). V dropped 0 bases and J dropped 0 bases, with 12 bases sitting between them. The CDR3 spans 16 residues. The CDR3 nucleotides read TGCAGTGCTAGAGATCCGACTGGTGATAGCAATCAGCCCCAGCATTTT. As protein: CSARDPTGDSNQPQHF.

This chain joins TRBV11-3 and TRBJ2-7; D is possibly TRBD1 (6 bases). CDR1 and CDR2 (germline): SGHNT, YENEEA. The CDR3 runs 14 residues. Trimming took off 4 bases at V and 1 base at J, with 11 bases between the two ends. This chain's CDR3 is CASSSTRGSYEQYF. CDR3 sequence (DNA): TGTGCCAGCAGCTCCACCAGGGGATCCTACGAGCAGTACTTC.